This T cell receptor beta chain originates from a study of T cells after yellow fever vaccination. Study results and limitations: Reappearance after the booster was observed for most primary-vaccination clones (about 95% CD4, more than 70% CD8).

Germline CDR1 is SGHRS and CDR2 is YFSETQ. The CDR3 length is 16 residues. J was trimmed by 4 bases and V by 0 bases; bases with no gene match: 9. As concerns this clonotype: The target antigen is unknown.

TCRdb called the 5' RACE reads again in MiXCR, with one record for every CDR3 protein. The table has about 500,000 distinct CDR3 sequences, roughly a sixth seen once; the top ten hold 17%. The sequencing here drew on PBMCs, taken around 5 days after the first yellow fever vaccination. V gene TRBV5-1 combines with J gene TRBJ1-2, with TRBD1 matching 7 bases. This clonotype originated in a young man who received the YFV17D yellow fever vaccine. CDR3 bases: TGCGCCAGCAGCTTGGACAGGGGCCGCCTATCCTATGGCTACACCTTC. It codes for CASSLDRGRLSYGYTF. Using reference TRBV5-1 and TRBJ1-2 for the parts outside the CDR3, the full variable domain is KAGVTQTPRYLIKTRGQQVTLSCSPISGHRSVSWYQQTPGQGLQFLFEYFSETQRNKGNFPGRFSGRQFSNSRSEMNVSTLELGDSALYLCASSLDRGRLSYGYTFGSGTRLTVV.